These T cell receptor beta chains were read from a single sample in a study of T-cell reconstitution after alpha-beta-depleted transplantation in children. TCRdb re-called the PCR reads through MiXCR, storing one row per CDR3 protein. The sample holds roughly 400,000 distinct CDR3 sequences, roughly two fifths seen once. Sequenced here: PBMCs, sampled before TCRalphabeta/CD19-depleted stem cell transplant. The receptor set was obtained from a girl aged 2 to 10 with aplastic anemia, due to receive a stem cell transplant. Both conserved end residues are part of each CDR3. A D gene is named only where the DNA matches it firmly. Only some rows state a clone size, as once, few, many or a class for expanded clones.

>TRBJ2-5|.|.|TRBV4-1
TGCGCCAGCAGCCCTCTGGAGGGGGGCCTTGAGACCCAGTACTTC
CASSPLEGGLETQYF
>TRBJ2-3|.|.|TRBV11-2
TGTGCCAGCACCTTGTGGGATGGGGGATTTGGGGGGGCCACAGATACGCAGTATTTT
CASTLWDGGFGGATDTQYF
>TRBJ2-7|TRBD2|.|TRBV20-1
TGCAGTGCGTCGGGAGGGGCCTACGAGCAGTACTTC
CSASGGAYEQYF
>TRBJ1-2|.|few|TRBV21-1
TGTGCCAGCACCTGCAAGGGGCCGGGCTACACCTTC
CASTCKGPGYTF
>TRBJ2-2|.|.|TRBV10-3
TGTGCCATCAGTGTGCGAGGGGAGCTGTTTTTT
CAISVRGELFF
>TRBJ1-5|TRBD1|few|TRBV19
TGTGCCAGTAGTCCCGGGACAGTACAGCATTTT
CASSPGTVQHF
>TRBJ2-5|.|.|TRBV6-2/TRBV6-3
TGTGCCAGCAGCAAGCTCGATCAGGGCGGGAAGACCCAGTACTTC
CASSKLDQGGKTQYF
>TRBJ2-5|.|few|TRBV28
TGTGCCAGCAGCCCTGAGGCGCCAGACCTCCAAGAGACACAGTACTTC
CASSPEAPDLQETQYF
>TRBJ2-7|.|.|TRBV28
TGTGCCAGCAGCCCTGTTCCACCACGTATGGAGCAGTACTTC
CASSPVPPRMEQYF
>TRBJ2-4|TRBD1|.|TRBV5-1
TGCGCCAGCAGCAACGACAGGGAAAAAGACATTCAGTACTTC
CASSNDREKDIQYF
>TRBJ2-1|TRBD1|.|TRBV7-2
TGTGCCAGCAGCCCCCGACAGGGGGTAAGCAACAATGAGCAGTTCTTC
CASSPRQGVSNNEQFF
>TRBJ1-1|.|few|TRBV27
TGTGCCAGCAGTTTATGGGGGGGGGACACTGAAGCTTTCTTT
CASSLWGGDTEAFF
>TRBJ2-3|.|.|TRBV5-1
TGCGCCAGCAGCTTGAATCGGGGATCCCTCACAGATACGCAGTATTTT
CASSLNRGSLTDTQYF
>TRBJ2-7|.|few|TRBV6-1
TGTGCCAGCATCCAACGCCCTAGCGCCGGAAACGAGCAGTACTTC
CASIQRPSAGNEQYF
>TRBJ2-7|TRBD2|.|TRBV5-5
TGTGCCAGCAGCTTGAATCGCGGGAGGGACGGCTACGAGCAGTACTTC
CASSLNRGRDGYEQYF
>TRBJ1-1|.|many|TRBV7-2
TGTGCCAGCAGCTCTGGGCTTTGGGACACTGAAGCTTTCTTT
CASSSGLWDTEAFF
>TRBJ1-3|.|.|TRBV7-8
TGTGCCAGCAGCTCAACTCCGGGACTCTCTGGAAACACCATATATTTT
CASSSTPGLSGNTIYF
>TRBJ2-1|.|.|TRBV20-1
TGCAGTGCTAGTCGCCTAGCGAGAGGCAATGAGCAGTTCTTC
CSASRLARGNEQFF
>TRBJ2-3|TRBD2|.|TRBV10-1
TGCGCCAGCCGGGGAGCGGGAGAAGATACGCAGTATTTT
CASRGAGEDTQYF
>TRBJ2-7|.|.|TRBV20-1
TGCTGTGCTAGAGATTCCCCTGGACTAATTGGGACCTACGAGCAGTACTTC
CCARDSPGLIGTYEQYF
>TRBJ2-7|TRBD1|many|TRBV27
TGTGCCAGCAGCTCGACAGGGAGCGAGCAGTACTTC
CASSSTGSEQYF
>TRBJ2-7|.|many|TRBV7-6
TGTGCCAGCAGCTTTTTAGGGTCCGAGCAGTACTTC
CASSFLGSEQYF
>TRBJ2-1|TRBD2|.|TRBV6-1
TGTGCCAGCAGTGCAGCCAGCGGGAGCCAAGGCCACAATGAGCAGTTCTTC
CASSAASGSQGHNEQFF
>TRBJ2-7|TRBD2|.|TRBV5-1
TGCGCCAGCAGCTTGGGATCGACTAGCGGCACCTACGAGCAGTACTTC
CASSLGSTSGTYEQYF
>TRBJ1-4|TRBD1|.|TRBV6-1
TGTGCCAGCAGACGGGGACAGGGCTCGAGTGGGTATGAAAAACTGTTTTTT
CASRRGQGSSGYEKLFF
>TRBJ2-4|TRBD2|.|TRBV18
TGTGCCAGCTCTCGTAGCGGGCCCAGCTCGGGAAACATTCAGTACTTC
CASSRSGPSSGNIQYF
>TRBJ2-7|.|.|TRBV18
TGTGCCAGCTCACCACAGGGGGTCCGAAACGAGCAGTACTTC
CASSPQGVRNEQYF